This TCR beta chain is from a study of technical replicates of blood from a handful of donors. J gave up 2 bases and V 6 bases, and 10 bases lay outside the gene matches. The CDR3 sequence is 17 residues long. Looked up from germline, CDR1 is SNHLY and CDR2 is FYNNEI. Profiling relied on immunoSEQ multiplex PCR, and the TCRdb table lists in-frame clones only, not all of them. The sample shows fewer than 100,000 clones, around 90% of them seen only once. Sequenced: T cells isolated from PBMCs. The sequence came from a human donor in good health. The chain is built from TRBV2 and TRBJ2-7; the match to TRBD2 covers 13 bases. CDR3 sequence reads: CASRAMTSGGHPYEQYF. In DNA, the CDR3 is TGTGCCAGCAGGGCAATGACTAGCGGGGGGCACCCCTACGAGCAGTACTTC.